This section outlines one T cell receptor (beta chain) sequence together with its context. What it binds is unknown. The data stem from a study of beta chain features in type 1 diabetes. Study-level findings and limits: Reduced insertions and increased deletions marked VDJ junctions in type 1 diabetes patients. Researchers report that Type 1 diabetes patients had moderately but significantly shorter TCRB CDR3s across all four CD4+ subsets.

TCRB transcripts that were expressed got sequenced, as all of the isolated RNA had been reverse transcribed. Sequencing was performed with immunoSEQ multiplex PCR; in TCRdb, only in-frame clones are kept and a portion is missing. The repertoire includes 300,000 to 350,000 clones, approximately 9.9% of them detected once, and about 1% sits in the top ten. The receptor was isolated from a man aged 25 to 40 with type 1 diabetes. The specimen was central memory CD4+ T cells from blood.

The CDR3: CASRNGGSAGELFF. CDR3 bases: TGTGCCAGCAGGAATGGGGGCTCTGCCGGGGAGCTGTTTTTT. The V gene is TRBV7-2, the J gene TRBJ2-2; TRBD1 is a possible D gene (6 bases). This CDR3 has 14 residues. Germline V gives CDR1 SGHTA, CDR2 FQGNSA. Trimming shortened V by 6 bases and J by 6 bases, and 14 bases separated the two germline ends.